These 13 T cell receptor beta chains share one sample of origin, sequenced in a study of control samples from healthy donors and cancer patients. Clones were sequenced by immunoSEQ multiplex PCR, and TCRdb holds only the in-frame ones, with some missing. The profile shows some 89,000 clones, about 85% of them singletons. Sequencing was done on a sample of blood. These receptor sequences come from a woman between 40 and 50 years old in good health.

CDR3 in amino acids: CASSYSRTSGGNEQFF. The CDR3 DNA sequence: TGTGCCAGCAGTTACTCCAGGACTAGCGGGGGAAATGAGCAGTTCTTC. V and J are TRBV6-5 and TRBJ2-1; 13 positions agree with TRBD2. V gave up 0 bases and J gave up 7 bases; unmatched junction bases: 3. The germline V gene encodes CDR1 MNHEY and CDR2 SVGAGI. The CDR3 length is 16 residues.

The chain joins TRBV2 to TRBJ1-5; D remains unclear. CDR1 is SNHLY and CDR2 is FYNNEI in the germline V gene. The V end was cut by 2 bases, the J end by 2 bases, with 7 bases between. CDR3 length: 14 amino acids. Written as DNA, the CDR3 is TGTGCCAGCAGTGAAAACAGAGGCAATCAGCCCCAGCATTTT. It specifies CASSENRGNQPQHF.

The J gene is TRBJ1-6, the V gene TRBV25-1; the D gene is possibly TRBD1 (5 bases). Germline loops: CDR1 MGHDK, CDR2 SYGVNS. The CDR3 loop spans 15 amino acids. V was cut by 5 bases and J by 6 bases, with 14 bases left in between. Written as DNA, the CDR3 is TGTGCCAGCAGTAGTTTAGGAGGGGTTAATTCACCCCTCCACTTT. Protein: CASSSLGGVNSPLHF.

The rearrangement links TRBV12-3 or TRBV12-4 to TRBJ2-1; no clear D gene. The CDR3 has 13 amino acids. V gave up 3 bases and J gave up 3 bases, with 6 bases separating them. CDR3 region: CASSFFNYNEQFF. The CDR3 nucleotides read TGTGCCAGCAGTTTTTTTAACTACAATGAGCAGTTCTTC.

The chain links TRBV24-1 to TRBJ2-2; the match to TRBD2 covers 8 bases. Germline assignment: CDR1 KGHDR and CDR2 SFDVKD. J lost 4 bases, V lost 4 bases, and 4 bases had no gene match. CDR3 length equals 15 residues. The CDR3: CATSEAGVRTGELFF. The CDR3 DNA reads as TGTGCCACCAGTGAAGCGGGGGTACGCACCGGGGAGCTGTTTTTT.

The chain has TRBV7-6 and TRBJ2-1; D possibly uses TRBD1 or TRBD2 (5 bases each). With 6 bases removed from V and 5 bases from J, the gap between germline ends came to 17 bases. Germline V gene lookup returns CDR1 SGHVS and CDR2 FNYEAQ. CDR3 length: 15 residues. As DNA, the CDR3 is TGTGCCAGCAGTTCCCCCCGGGGCATTAACAATGAGCAGTTCTTC. Protein product: CASSSPRGINNEQFF.

Note on this clone: This specimen includes other DNA sequences encoding the same CDR3. The chain joins TRBV19 to TRBJ2-3; 11 bases agree with TRBD2. CDR3 size: 15 residues. Germline V lookup: CDR1 LNHDA, CDR2 SQIVND (reference sequence). Trimming removed 7 bases from V and 8 bases from J; junction bases left unmatched: 11. DNA for the CDR3: TGTGCCAGTATGGTAGCGGGGGGGCCGAGGGGTACGCAGTATTTT. Translating it yields CASMVAGGPRGTQYF.

The chain recombines TRBV7-2 with TRBJ2-7; D gene uncertain. Trimming shortened V by 6 bases and J by 2 bases, and 8 bases separated the two germline ends. The CDR3 is 12 amino acids. From germline, CDR1 is SGHTA and CDR2 FQGNSA. CDR3 region: CASSRQAYEQYF. CDR3 sequence (DNA): TGTGCCAGCAGTCGCCAGGCCTACGAGCAGTACTTC. Full variable domain (outside the CDR3, taken from reference TRBV7-2 and TRBJ2-7): GAGVSQSPSNKVTEKGKDVELRCDPISGHTALYWYRQSLGQGLEFLIYFQGNSAPDKSGLPSDRFSAERTGGSVSTLTIQRTQQEDSAVYLCASSRQAYEQYFGPGTRLTVT.

The V and J genes are TRBV24-1 and TRBJ2-7; TRBD1 might be the D (6 bases). The CDR3 covers 13 residues. V dropped 4 bases and J dropped 5 bases, with 11 bases sitting between them. CDR1 is KGHDR, CDR2 SFDVKD, per germline. CDR3 in DNA: TGTGCCACCAGTGACCTTGACAGGAACGAGCAGTACTTC. Its translation: CATSDLDRNEQYF.

The chain couples TRBV30 to TRBJ2-4; D not certain. V was cut by 2 bases and J by 5 bases, with 13 bases left in between. The CDR3 runs to 14 residues. Germline assignment: CDR1 GTSNPN and CDR2 SVGIG (reference sequence). In DNA form, the CDR3 reads TGTGCCTGGAGTTGGGGTGACGGCGAAAACATTCAGTACTTC. Amino acids: CAWSWGDGENIQYF. The entire variable domain, with the rest obtained from reference TRBV30 and TRBJ2-4, is as follows: SQTIHQWPATLVQPVGSPLSLECTVEGTSNPNLYWYRQAAGRGLQLLFYSVGIGQISSEVPQNLSASRPQDRQFILSSKKLLLSDSGFYLCAWSWGDGENIQYFGAGTRLSVL.

CDR3 region: CASSPTGPRQETQYF. CDR3 bases: TGCGCCAGCAGCCCGACCGGGCCCCGACAAGAGACCCAGTACTTC. The genes are TRBV5-1 and TRBJ2-5; D is uncertain. Germline V gene sequence: CDR1 SGHRS, CDR2 YFSETQ. Trimming left V 4 bases short and J 2 bases short, with 15 bases between. This CDR3 has 15 residues.

This chain uses TRBV27 with TRBJ2-2; no reliable D call. V lost 3 bases to trimming and J lost 0 bases, with 8 bases between them. Germline-derived CDR1 and CDR2 are MNHEY and SMNVEV (reference sequence). The CDR3 length is 15 residues. The CDR3 here is CASSFMDPNTGELFF. CDR3 nucleotide sequence: TGTGCCAGCAGTTTCATGGATCCGAACACCGGGGAGCTGTTTTTT.

The J gene is TRBJ2-3, the V gene TRBV12-5; 13 bases are shared with TRBD2. The germline gives CDR1 LGHNT, CDR2 FRNRAP. The CDR3 sequence is 15 residues long. V shed 5 bases and J 6 bases; nucleotides not matched to a gene: 5. In DNA, the CDR3 is TGTGCTAGTGGTGCCGGACTAGCGGGGGCGGATACGCAGTATTTT. Translating it yields CASGAGLAGADTQYF.